Listed below are T cell receptor beta chains from one sample, sequenced in a study of cytomegalovirus exposure and HLA in healthy donors. Assay used: immunoSEQ multiplex PCR; TCRdb lists only in-frame clones, some missing. The data contain 180,000 or so clones, 82% of them seen just once; the ten biggest clones take up 5.5% to 7.5%. Sequencing used PBMCs. The receptors were gathered from a woman in her forties or fifties in good health and CMV-seropositive. The CDR3 runs from the conserved cysteine through the conserved F or W. The D gene is left open where the match is weak. Expanded clones are given a class, and other clones once, few, many or no size at all.

J gene: TRBJ1-1; D gene: .; clone size: once; V gene: TRBV6-5; CDR3 DNA: TGTGCCAGCAGTTCTGGCGGGGGGGACACTGAAGCTTTCTTT; CDR3 protein: CASSSGGGDTEAFF
J gene: TRBJ2-7; D gene: TRBD2; clone size: .; V gene: TRBV9; CDR3 DNA: TGTGCCAGCAGCGTAGCTAGCGGGAGGCAAGACGAGCAGTACTTC; CDR3 protein: CASSVASGRQDEQYF
J gene: TRBJ2-7; D gene: TRBD2; clone size: .; V gene: TRBV15; CDR3 DNA: TGTGCCACCAGCAGCCCGACCGGTAGCGGGCCCCTCCACGAGCAGTACTTC; CDR3 protein: CATSSPTGSGPLHEQYF
J gene: TRBJ1-3; D gene: .; clone size: few; V gene: TRBV5-6; CDR3 DNA: TGTGCCAGCAGCTTATGGGAGGCTGGAAACACCATATATTTT; CDR3 protein: CASSLWEAGNTIYF
J gene: TRBJ1-1; D gene: .; clone size: .; V gene: TRBV2; CDR3 DNA: TGTGCCAGCAATCTAATAGGCGGGAACACTGAAGCTTTCTTT; CDR3 protein: CASNLIGGNTEAFF
J gene: TRBJ2-7; D gene: TRBD2; clone size: .; V gene: TRBV28; CDR3 DNA: TGTGCCAGCAGTTCCTTAAGCCTTAGCGGGAGGGCCTCCGAGCAGTACTTC; CDR3 protein: CASSSLSLSGRASEQYF
J gene: TRBJ2-3; D gene: TRBD1; clone size: .; V gene: TRBV2; CDR3 DNA: TGTGCCAGCACCAGGACAGGGCGCACAGATACGCAGTATTTT; CDR3 protein: CASTRTGRTDTQYF
J gene: TRBJ1-1; D gene: .; clone size: .; V gene: TRBV19; CDR3 DNA: TGTGCCAGTAGATGGGAGGTAGACACTGAAGCTTTCTTT; CDR3 protein: CASRWEVDTEAFF
J gene: TRBJ2-3; D gene: .; clone size: .; V gene: TRBV2; CDR3 DNA: TGTGCCAGCAGCTTCAGGGGGGAAAGCACAGATACGCAGTATTTT; CDR3 protein: CASSFRGESTDTQYF
J gene: TRBJ2-2; D gene: .; clone size: .; V gene: TRBV5-1; CDR3 DNA: TGCGCCAGCAGCTTGACAGGGAACGCCGGGGAGCTGTTTTTT; CDR3 protein: CASSLTGNAGELFF
J gene: TRBJ2-7; D gene: TRBD1; clone size: .; V gene: TRBV28; CDR3 DNA: TGTGCCAGCAGTCCCGGGACAGGAAGCTACGAGCAGTACTTC; CDR3 protein: CASSPGTGSYEQYF
J gene: TRBJ2-3; D gene: .; clone size: .; V gene: TRBV9; CDR3 DNA: TGTGCCAGCAGCCCGCAGTCGGGGGATACGCAGTATTTT; CDR3 protein: CASSPQSGDTQYF
J gene: TRBJ2-3; D gene: .; clone size: .; V gene: TRBV9; CDR3 DNA: TGTGCCAGCAGCGTAGCTCGTAGGGGGGATACGCAGTATTTT; CDR3 protein: CASSVARRGDTQYF
J gene: TRBJ2-7; D gene: .; clone size: .; V gene: TRBV27; CDR3 DNA: TGTGCCAGCAGTTTATGGCCGTCACGAAGGGGCGAGCAGTACTTC; CDR3 protein: CASSLWPSRRGEQYF
J gene: TRBJ2-3; D gene: TRBD2; clone size: .; V gene: TRBV5-1; CDR3 DNA: TGCGCCAGCAGGGGAAGCGGGAGTACAGATACGCAGTATTTT; CDR3 protein: CASRGSGSTDTQYF
J gene: TRBJ2-1; D gene: TRBD2; clone size: few; V gene: TRBV27; CDR3 DNA: TGTGCCAGCAGTTTATCTAGCGGGGGGGCCAATGAGCAGTTCTTC; CDR3 protein: CASSLSSGGANEQFF
J gene: TRBJ1-4; D gene: TRBD1; clone size: few; V gene: TRBV6-6; CDR3 DNA: TGTGCCAGCAGGCGCAGGGGGCAGGGTGAAAAACTGTTTTTT; CDR3 protein: CASRRRGQGEKLFF
J gene: TRBJ2-7; D gene: TRBD2; clone size: .; V gene: TRBV6-6; CDR3 DNA: TGTGCCAGCAAAGCTCCTTCCGGCGGGGGCTACGAGCAGTACTTC; CDR3 protein: CASKAPSGGGYEQYF